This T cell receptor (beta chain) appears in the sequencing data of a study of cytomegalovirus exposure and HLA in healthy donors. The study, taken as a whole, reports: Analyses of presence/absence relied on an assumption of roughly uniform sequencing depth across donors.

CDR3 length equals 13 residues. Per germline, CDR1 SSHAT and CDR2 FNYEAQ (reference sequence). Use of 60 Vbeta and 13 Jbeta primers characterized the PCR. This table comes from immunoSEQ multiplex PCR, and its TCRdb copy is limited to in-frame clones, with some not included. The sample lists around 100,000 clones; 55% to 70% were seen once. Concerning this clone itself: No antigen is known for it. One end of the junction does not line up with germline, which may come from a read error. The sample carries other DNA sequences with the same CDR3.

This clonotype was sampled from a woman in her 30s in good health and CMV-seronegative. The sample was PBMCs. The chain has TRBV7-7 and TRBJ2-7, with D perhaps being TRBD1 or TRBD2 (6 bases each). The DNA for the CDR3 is TGTGCTAGCAGCTTAGGAGGGGGCTACGAGCAGTACTTC. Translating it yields CASSLGGGYEQYF.